This T cell receptor (beta chain) was identified in a study of blood T cells in healthy people across ages. Study-wide results and limits: Unsorted PBMC material precluded a definitive naive versus antigen-experienced comparison.

A second PCR of about 7 to 12 cycles used a sample-barcoded 5' primer and a J-beta primer mix. TCRdb reanalysed the 5' RACE reads using MiXCR and keeps one entry per CDR3 protein. The data hold about 1.4 million distinct CDR3 sequences, with approximately 59% observed a single time. Notes on this clonotype: Its antigen is unidentified. Mismatch with germline at one junction end may stem from a read error.

CDR3 length equals 15 residues. Germline V gene lookup returns CDR1 SQVTM and CDR2 ANQGSEA. The TCR originated in a man younger than 35 in good health. Sequencing used blood. V gene TRBV29-1 combines with J gene TRBJ1-5, with a weak D call TRBD1 (6 bases). CDR3 loop: CSVAPSGGDNLPQHF. CDR3 sequence (DNA): TGCAGCGTTGCCCCCAGTGGGGGGGACAATCTGCCCCAGCATTTT.